Sequencing of this TCR beta chain was carried out in a study of regulatory T cells in long-lasting Graves disease. Regarding this clonotype: Antigen specificity is unknown.

In building TCR beta libraries, iRepertoire HTBI primers were used together with Arm-PCR of CDR3 regions. In TCRdb, the multiplex PCR reads were re-called with MiXCR into one record per CDR3 protein. In the table there are approximately 470,000 distinct CDR3 sequences, under 20% of which are singletons. Study-wide points: The study found TRBV28, TRBJ1-2 and TRBJ2-5 favored in persistent disease.

Germline CDR1 and CDR2: MNHNS and SASEGT. J gave up 3 bases and V 4 bases, and 4 bases lay outside the gene matches. The CDR3 is made up of 15 amino acids. Time point defined: newly diagnosed GD, antithyroid drugs for less than 3 months. The authors made the TCR library using RNA they extracted from PBMCs. The same data also went into a second study, on T cells in Graves' hyperthyroidism and ophthalmopathy. This second study says: Diagnosis of hyperthyroidism was new in patients aged 18 to 65, and its duration was under 2 months. HTBI primers were the set used in a first-round RT-PCR of the TCR CDR3.

The TCR originated in a man aged 35 to 55 with Graves disease. The chain is built from TRBV6-1 and TRBJ1-5; 9 bases map to TRBD1. The sample in question was peripheral blood mononuclear cells (PBMCs), obtained at new diagnosis, from a patient treated with antithyroid drugs. CDR3 coding DNA: TGTGCCAGCAGTGTACAGGGGGCTAACAATCAGCCCCAGCATTTT. Protein: CASSVQGANNQPQHF.